This T cell receptor beta chain was recorded in a study of T-cell reconstitution after alpha-beta-depleted transplantation in children. This clonotype has just one count. Molecular barcoding with unique molecular identifiers was used for the TCRbeta library. One entry per CDR3 protein results from TCRdb running MiXCR on the PCR reads. Of some 640,000 distinct CDR3 sequences in the sample, around 16% are singletons; the top ten hold 1.1%. The CDR3 sequence is 14 residues long. The V gene lost 0 bases and the J gene lost 12 bases, with 18 bases spanning the gap. Germline-derived CDR1 and CDR2 are DFQATT and SNEGSKA (reference sequence).

V usage is TRBV20-1 and J usage is TRBJ2-1; a weak D match, TRBD2 (6 bases). This sample comprised PBMCs from the stem cell graft donor, obtained from the stem cell graft. This receptor was taken from a human donor who donated a stem cell graft to a child with acute myeloid leukemia. The CDR3 coding sequence is TGCAGTGCTAGAGATAGTAGACTAGGTATCGGGCAGTTCTTC. Translating it yields CSARDSRLGIGQFF.